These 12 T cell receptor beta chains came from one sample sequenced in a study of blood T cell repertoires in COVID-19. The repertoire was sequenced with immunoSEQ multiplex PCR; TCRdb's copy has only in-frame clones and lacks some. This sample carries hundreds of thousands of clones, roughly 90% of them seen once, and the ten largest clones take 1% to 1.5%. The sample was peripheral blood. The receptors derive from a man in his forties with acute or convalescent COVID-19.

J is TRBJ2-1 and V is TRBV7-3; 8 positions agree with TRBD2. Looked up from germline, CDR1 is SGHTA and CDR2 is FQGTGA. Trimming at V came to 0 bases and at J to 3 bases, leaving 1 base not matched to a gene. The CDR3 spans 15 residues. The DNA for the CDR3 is TGTGCCAGCAGCTTAACTCGGGGGGGCTACAATGAGCAGTTCTTC. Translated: CASSLTRGGYNEQFF. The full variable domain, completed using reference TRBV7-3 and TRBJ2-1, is GAGVSQTPSNKVTEKGKYVELRCDPISGHTALYWYRQSLGQGPEFLIYFQGTGAADDSGLPNDRFFAVRPEGSVSTLKIQRTERGDSAVYLCASSLTRGGYNEQFFGPGTRLTVL.

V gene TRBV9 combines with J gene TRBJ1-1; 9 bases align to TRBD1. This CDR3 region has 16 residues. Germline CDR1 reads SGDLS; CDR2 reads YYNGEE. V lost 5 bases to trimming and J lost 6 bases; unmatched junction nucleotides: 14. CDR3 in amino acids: CASSYGTGISTSEAFF. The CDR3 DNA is TGTGCCAGCAGTTACGGGACAGGGATTAGCACTTCTGAAGCTTTCTTT.

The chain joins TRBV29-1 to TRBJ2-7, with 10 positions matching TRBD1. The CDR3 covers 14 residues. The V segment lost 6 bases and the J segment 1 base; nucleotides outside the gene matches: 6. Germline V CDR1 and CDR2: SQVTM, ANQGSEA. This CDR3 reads CSVGTGAASYEQYF. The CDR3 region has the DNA TGCAGCGTCGGGACAGGGGCCGCTTCCTACGAGCAGTACTTC.

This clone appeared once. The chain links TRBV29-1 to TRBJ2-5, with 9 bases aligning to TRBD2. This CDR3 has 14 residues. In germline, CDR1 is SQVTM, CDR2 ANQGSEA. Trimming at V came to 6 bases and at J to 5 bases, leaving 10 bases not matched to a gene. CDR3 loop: CSVTPSGTRETQYF. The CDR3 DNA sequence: TGCAGCGTGACCCCTAGCGGGACTCGGGAGACCCAGTACTTC.

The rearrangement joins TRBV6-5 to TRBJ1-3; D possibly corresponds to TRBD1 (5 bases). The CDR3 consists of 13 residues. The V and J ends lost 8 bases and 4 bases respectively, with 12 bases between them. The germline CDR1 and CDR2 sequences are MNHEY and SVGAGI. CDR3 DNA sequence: TGTGCCAGCGAAAAGGGGTACGGAAACACCATATATTTT. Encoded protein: CASEKGYGNTIYF.

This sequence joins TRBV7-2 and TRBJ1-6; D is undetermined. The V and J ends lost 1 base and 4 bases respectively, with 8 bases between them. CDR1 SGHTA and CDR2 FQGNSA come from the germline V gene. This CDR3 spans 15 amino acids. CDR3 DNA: TGTGCCAGCAGCTTAGTAAACTGGTATAATTCACCCCTCCACTTT. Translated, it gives CASSLVNWYNSPLHF.

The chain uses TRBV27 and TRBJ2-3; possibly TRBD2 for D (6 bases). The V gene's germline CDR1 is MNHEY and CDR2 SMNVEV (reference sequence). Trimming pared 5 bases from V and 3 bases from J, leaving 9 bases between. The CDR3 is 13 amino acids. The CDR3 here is CASSIAETDTQYF. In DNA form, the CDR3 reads TGTGCCAGCAGTATAGCGGAAACAGATACGCAGTATTTT.

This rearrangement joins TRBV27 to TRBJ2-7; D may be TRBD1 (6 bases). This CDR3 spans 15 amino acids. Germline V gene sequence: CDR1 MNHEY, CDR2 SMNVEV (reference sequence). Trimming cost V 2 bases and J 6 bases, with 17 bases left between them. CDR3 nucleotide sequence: TGTGCCAGCAGTTTAATCGGTGGTACAGGGAGCGAGCAGTACTTC. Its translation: CASSLIGGTGSEQYF.

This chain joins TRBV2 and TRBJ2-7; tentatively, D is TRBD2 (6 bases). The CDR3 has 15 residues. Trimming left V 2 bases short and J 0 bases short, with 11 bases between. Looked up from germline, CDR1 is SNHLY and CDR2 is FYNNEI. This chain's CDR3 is CASSELDYSSYEQYF. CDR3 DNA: TGTGCCAGCAGTGAACTGGACTACAGCTCCTACGAGCAGTACTTC.

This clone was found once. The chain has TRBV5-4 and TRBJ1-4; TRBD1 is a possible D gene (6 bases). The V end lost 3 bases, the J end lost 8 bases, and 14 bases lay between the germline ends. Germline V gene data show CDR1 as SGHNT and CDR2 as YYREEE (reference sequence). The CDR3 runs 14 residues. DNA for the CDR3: TGTGCCAGCAGCTCCCAGGGGTTCGGGGAAAAACTGTTTTTT. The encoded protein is CASSSQGFGEKLFF.

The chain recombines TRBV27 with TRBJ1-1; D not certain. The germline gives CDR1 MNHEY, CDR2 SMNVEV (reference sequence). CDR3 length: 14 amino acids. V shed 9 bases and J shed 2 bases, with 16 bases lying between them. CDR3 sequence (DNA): TGTGCCAGTGCTTGGCGGGGTGGAAACACTGAAGCTTTCTTT. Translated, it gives CASAWRGGNTEAFF.

Here the CDR3 DNA reads TGTGCCAGCAGTCCTACTAGGGGGACTGAAGCTTTCTTT. This gives the protein CASSPTRGTEAFF. This chain connects TRBV7-8 to TRBJ1-1; TRBD1 might be the D (6 bases). The V end lost 6 bases, the J end lost 5 bases, and 13 bases lay between the germline ends. CDR1 and CDR2 (germline): SGHVS, FQNEAQ. This CDR3 comprises 13 residues.